This is a list of T cell receptor beta chains from one sample in a study of blood T cell repertoires in COVID-19. Generated by immunoSEQ multiplex PCR, the TCRdb table keeps only in-frame clones and is missing some. Of tens of thousands of clones listed, about 83% are singletons. The source material was peripheral blood. The receptors come from a human donor in a cohort sampled during active COVID-19. Each CDR3 is given with its conserved first and last residue. Fields, in order: CDR3 protein, CDR3 DNA, clone size, V gene, CDR3 length, D gene, J gene. D genes are given only for firm matches. For some rows the clone size is stated as once, few or many, or as a class when expanded; others skip it.

CDR3: CASSFGDSRAQDTQYF; DNA: TGTGCCAGCAGCTTCGGGGACAGTCGGGCCCAAGATACGCAGTATTTT; size: .; V: TRBV3-1/TRBV3-2; length: 16; D: TRBD1; J: TRBJ2-3
CDR3: CASRAMTVNEKLFF; DNA: TGTGCCAGCAGGGCTATGACAGTGAATGAAAAACTGTTTTTT; size: few; V: TRBV28; length: 14; D: .; J: TRBJ1-4
CDR3: CASSFTGSSYNEQFF; DNA: TGCGCCAGCAGCTTTACAGGGAGCTCCTACAATGAGCAGTTCTTC; size: .; V: TRBV5-1; length: 15; D: .; J: TRBJ2-1
CDR3: CASSLGDGSGSLTTGELFF; DNA: TGCGCCAGCAGCCTGGGGGATGGGAGCGGGAGCCTTACAACCGGGGAGCTGTTTTTT; size: .; V: TRBV5-1; length: 19; D: TRBD2; J: TRBJ2-2
CDR3: CASSVGGTVNEQYF; DNA: TGTGCCAGCAGCGTAGGGGGGACAGTCAACGAGCAGTACTTC; size: .; V: TRBV9; length: 14; D: TRBD1; J: TRBJ2-7
CDR3: CASSYFRGYEQYF; DNA: TGTGCCAGCAGTTACTTCAGGGGCTACGAGCAGTACTTC; size: .; V: TRBV7-3; length: 13; D: .; J: TRBJ2-7
CDR3: CASSLAGREQETQYF; DNA: TGCGCCAGCAGCTTGGCCGGCAGGGAACAAGAGACCCAGTACTTC; size: .; V: TRBV5-1; length: 15; D: .; J: TRBJ2-5
CDR3: CASSEQDLGGQPQHF; DNA: TGTGCCAGCAGTGAACAGGACTTGGGGGGGCAGCCCCAGCATTTT; size: once; V: TRBV2; length: 15; D: .; J: TRBJ1-5
CDR3: CASSESGSPSLFF; DNA: TGTGCCAGCAGTGAATCAGGGTCTCCCTCGCTGTTTTTT; size: .; V: TRBV6-1; length: 13; D: .; J: TRBJ2-2
CDR3: CASGSGTGLFEQYF; DNA: TGTGCTAGTGGTTCCGGGACAGGCCTGTTCGAGCAGTACTTC; size: .; V: TRBV12-5; length: 14; D: TRBD1; J: TRBJ2-7
CDR3: CASSLDRSYQPQHF; DNA: TGTGCCAGCAGCTTAGATAGAAGCTATCAGCCCCAGCATTTT; size: .; V: TRBV7-2; length: 14; D: .; J: TRBJ1-5
CDR3: CASSQVGTGASYEQYF; DNA: TGTGCCAGCAGTCAGGTCGGGACAGGCGCATCCTACGAGCAGTACTTC; size: .; V: TRBV5-6; length: 16; D: TRBD1; J: TRBJ2-7
CDR3: CASSHRGSTDTQYF; DNA: TGTGCCAGCAGCCACAGGGGTAGCACAGATACGCAGTATTTT; size: .; V: TRBV21-1; length: 14; D: .; J: TRBJ2-3
CDR3: CASSLTGLTGELFF; DNA: TGTGCCAGCAGCTTAACAGGGCTCACCGGGGAGCTGTTTTTT; size: .; V: TRBV7-7; length: 14; D: .; J: TRBJ2-2
CDR3: CASSPRGRGANVLTF; DNA: TGTGCCAGCAGCCCCAGGGGGCGTGGGGCCAACGTCCTGACTTTC; size: .; V: TRBV6-5; length: 15; D: TRBD1; J: TRBJ2-6
CDR3: CASRPTGRRGYTF; DNA: TGTGCCAGCAGACCTACAGGGCGGCGGGGCTACACCTTC; size: .; V: TRBV6-5; length: 13; D: .; J: TRBJ1-2
CDR3: CASSGAGTDTQYF; DNA: TGCGCCAGCAGCGGGGCGGGGACAGATACGCAGTATTTT; size: .; V: TRBV5-1; length: 13; D: .; J: TRBJ2-3
CDR3: CASSLGPEPSGNTIYF; DNA: TGTGCCAGCAGCTTAGGTCCAGAACCCTCTGGAAACACCATATATTTT; size: .; V: TRBV7-2; length: 16; D: .; J: TRBJ1-3
CDR3: CASSSSQGARTEAFF; DNA: TGCGCCAGCAGTTCGAGTCAGGGGGCGCGAACTGAAGCTTTCTTT; size: .; V: TRBV5-1; length: 15; D: TRBD1; J: TRBJ1-1
CDR3: CASGLSDRQGRIQPQHF; DNA: TGTGCTAGTGGTTTGTCAGACCGACAGGGCCGGATTCAGCCCCAGCATTTT; size: .; V: TRBV12-5; length: 17; D: TRBD1; J: TRBJ1-5
CDR3: CASSSGTLKETQYF; DNA: TGTGCCAGCAGCTCCGGGACATTGAAAGAGACCCAGTACTTC; size: .; V: TRBV7-2; length: 14; D: .; J: TRBJ2-5
CDR3: CASQNLGGASTDTQYF; DNA: TGTGCCAGCCAGAACTTAGGGGGCGCGAGCACAGATACGCAGTATTTT; size: .; V: TRBV25-1; length: 16; D: TRBD1; J: TRBJ2-3
CDR3: CASRLRGVGTEAFF; DNA: TGTGCCAGCAGACTCAGGGGGGTAGGCACTGAAGCTTTCTTT; size: .; V: TRBV5-8; length: 14; D: TRBD1; J: TRBJ1-1
CDR3: CASSLTGSSYNEQFF; DNA: TGTGCCAGCAGCTTAACCGGGAGCTCCTACAATGAGCAGTTCTTC; size: .; V: TRBV7-3; length: 15; D: .; J: TRBJ2-1
CDR3: CASSQGALNSPLHF; DNA: TGTGCCAGCAGCCAGGGGGCCTTGAATTCACCCCTCCACTTT; size: once; V: TRBV28; length: 14; D: TRBD1; J: TRBJ1-6
CDR3: CSVGTANTGELFF; DNA: TGCAGCGTTGGGACAGCGAACACCGGGGAGCTGTTTTTT; size: once; V: TRBV29-1; length: 13; D: .; J: TRBJ2-2
CDR3: CASSVEFTHRSGNTIYF; DNA: TGTGCCAGCAGCGTAGAGTTTACACACCGCTCTGGAAACACCATATATTTT; size: once; V: TRBV9; length: 17; D: .; J: TRBJ1-3
CDR3: CASGLVTATVPADTQYF; DNA: TGTGCTAGTGGTTTGGTAACCGCGACAGTCCCCGCAGATACGCAGTATTTT; size: .; V: TRBV12-5; length: 17; D: .; J: TRBJ2-3
CDR3: CASSLAGERETQYF; DNA: TGTGCCAGCAGCCTGGCGGGAGAGAGAGAGACCCAGTACTTC; size: .; V: TRBV7-2; length: 14; D: TRBD2; J: TRBJ2-5
CDR3: CASRNSASYNEQFF; DNA: TGTGCCAGTAGGAATAGCGCATCCTACAATGAGCAGTTCTTC; size: .; V: TRBV19; length: 14; D: .; J: TRBJ2-1
CDR3: CASSLGGGPYEQYF; DNA: TGCGCCAGCAGCTTGGGTGGAGGACCCTACGAGCAGTACTTC; size: .; V: TRBV5-1; length: 14; D: .; J: TRBJ2-7
CDR3: CASSLGALAEAFF; DNA: TGCGCCAGCAGCTTGGGGGCTCTGGCTGAAGCTTTCTTT; size: .; V: TRBV5-1; length: 13; D: .; J: TRBJ1-1
CDR3: CASSPGTGKNTGELFF; DNA: TGTGCCAGCAGTCCAGGGACAGGGAAAAACACCGGGGAGCTGTTTTTT; size: .; V: TRBV27; length: 16; D: TRBD1; J: TRBJ2-2
CDR3: CATSAGALTYEQYF; DNA: TGTGCCACCAGCGCAGGGGCCCTCACCTACGAGCAGTACTTC; size: .; V: TRBV15; length: 14; D: .; J: TRBJ2-7
CDR3: CASSPWVASGANVLTF; DNA: TGTGCCAGCAGCCCCTGGGTAGCCTCTGGGGCCAACGTCCTGACTTTC; size: few; V: TRBV5-5; length: 16; D: .; J: TRBJ2-6